A selection of T cell receptor beta chains follows, all from one sample in a study of beta chain features in type 1 diabetes. Profiling relied on immunoSEQ multiplex PCR, and the TCRdb table lists in-frame clones only, not all of them. The sample contains approximately 43,000 clones, about 66% of which appear only once. Sequences were obtained from Tregs from blood. These receptors all come from a man younger than 45 with type 1 diabetes. Some clones in this sample may be carry-over from other donors' samples. The CDR3 runs from the conserved cysteine through the conserved F or W. Each record gives: J gene, D gene, V gene, CDR3 protein, CDR3 DNA. A D gene is named only where the DNA matches it firmly.

TRBJ1-2 - TRBV25-1 CASRARGTYGYTF TGTGCCAGCAGAGCCCGCGGGACCTATGGCTACACCTTC
TRBJ2-3 TRBD2 TRBV9 CASSGRGGRTDTQYF TGTGCCAGCAGCGGGCGGGGGGGCCGGACAGATACGCAGTATTTT
TRBJ1-1 TRBD1 TRBV2 CAATGALEAFF TGTGCCGCGACAGGGGCGCTGGAAGCTTTCTTT
TRBJ1-2 - TRBV5-1 CASRTDTSYGYTF TGCGCCAGCAGAACGGACACCTCCTATGGCTACACCTTC
TRBJ2-5 TRBD1 TRBV4-3 CASSQWTGKETQYF TGCGCCAGCAGCCAGTGGACAGGGAAAGAGACCCAGTACTTC
TRBJ2-1 - TRBV28 CASSWGQGAFF -
TRBJ1-5 TRBD1 TRBV7-2 CASSLVGNRGLGNQPQHF TGTGCCAGCAGCTTAGTAGGAAACAGGGGATTGGGCAATCAGCCCCAGCATTTT
TRBJ2-1 TRBD1 TRBV7-2 CASSPDRAGEQFF TGTGCCAGCAGCCCGGACAGGGCGGGTGAGCAGTTCTTC
TRBJ1-3 - TRBV6-4 CASRWTDRTGNTIYF TGTGCCAGCAGGTGGACAGATCGCACTGGAAACACCATATATTTT
TRBJ2-5 TRBD2 TRBV7-3 CASSSSPGTREYF TGTGCCAGCAGCTCAAGTCCCGGGACTAGAGAGTACTTC
TRBJ2-2 TRBD2 TRBV5-4 CASSFKAGVNTGELFF TGTGCCAGCAGCTTTAAAGCGGGGGTAAACACCGGGGAGCTGTTTTTT
TRBJ2-1 - TRBV5-1 CASTRLLGSGYGLSYNEQFF TGCGCCAGCACGAGATTATTGGGCTCCGGCTACGGCCTCTCCTACAATGAGCAGTTCTTC